Here is one T cell receptor beta chain with its context. Its target is unknown. Based on CD45RO/CCR7/CD25/CD127/CD95/CD27, CD4+ regulatory, stem cell-like memory, naive and central memory cells were sorted. Sequencing targeted expressed TCRB transcripts, as all isolated RNA had been reverse transcribed. Measured with immunoSEQ multiplex PCR; TCRdb has only the in-frame clones, and not every one. The sample comprises about 180,000 clones, less than 9.5% of which are singletons, and 0.94% rests with the top ten. This entry belongs to a study of beta chain features in type 1 diabetes. Study-level results: TCRB CDR3 length was moderately but significantly reduced in all four CD4+ subsets of Type 1 diabetes patients. Patients with type 1 diabetes carried fewer insertions and had more deletions at their VDJ junctions. There was no resolution here of whether HLA type influences TCRB rearrangement.

The CDR3 extends over 13 amino acids. Germline V CDR1 and CDR2: MDHEN, SYDVKM. Trimming pared 2 bases from V and 6 bases from J, leaving 9 bases between. Sequencing input: central memory CD4+ T cells from blood. This chain joins TRBV28 and TRBJ2-3, with D perhaps TRBD1 (5 bases). The receptor was isolated from a woman between 40 and 55 years old with type 1 diabetes. In nucleotides, the CDR3 is TGTGCCAGCAGTTTAGGACACCGGGATACGCAGTATTTT. It encodes CASSLGHRDTQYF.